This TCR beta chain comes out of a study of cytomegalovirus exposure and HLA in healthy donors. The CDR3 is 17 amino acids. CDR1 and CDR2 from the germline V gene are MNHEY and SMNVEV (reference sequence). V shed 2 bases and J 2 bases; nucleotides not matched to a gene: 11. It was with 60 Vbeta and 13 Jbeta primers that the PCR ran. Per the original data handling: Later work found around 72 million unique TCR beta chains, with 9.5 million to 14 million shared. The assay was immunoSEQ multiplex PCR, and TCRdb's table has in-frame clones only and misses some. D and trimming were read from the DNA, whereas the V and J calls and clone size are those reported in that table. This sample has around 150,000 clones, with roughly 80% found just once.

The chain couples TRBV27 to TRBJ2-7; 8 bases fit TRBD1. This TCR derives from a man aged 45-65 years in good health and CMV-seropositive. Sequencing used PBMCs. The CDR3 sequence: CASSLRNGQGNTYEQYF. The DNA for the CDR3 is TGTGCCAGCAGTTTACGTAACGGACAGGGTAACACCTACGAGCAGTACTTC.